Below, 20 T cell receptor beta chains from the same sample are listed, as sequenced in a study of T cells in Graves' hyperthyroidism and ophthalmopathy. Amplified regions were TCR beta CDR3 sequences from RNA transcripts. Initially, a first-round RT-PCR of the TCR CDR3 employed the HTBI primer set. Via MiXCR, TCRdb re-called the multiplex PCR reads, giving one row per CDR3 protein. The sample yields under 650,000 distinct CDR3 sequences, 15% to 20% seen once. Sequencing was carried out using blood. The receptor source for this set is a woman in her thirties with Graves' hyperthyroidism.

The chain uses TRBV19 and TRBJ2-1; TRBD2 aligns across 10 bases. The germline V gene encodes CDR1 LNHDA and CDR2 SQIVND (reference sequence). J was trimmed by 2 bases and V by 2 bases; bases with no gene match: 3. The CDR3 runs 16 residues. CDR3 coding DNA: TGTGCCAGTAGTATAACTAGCGGGGAGACCTACAATGAGCAGTTCTTC. It yields the protein CASSITSGETYNEQFF.

This clonotype occurred many times. The chain carries TRBV5-1 and TRBJ1-1, with D hard to call. There are 17 residues in the CDR3. V was cut by 5 bases and J by 1 base, with 21 bases left in between. Germline values: CDR1 SGHRS, CDR2 YFSETQ. The CDR3 bases are TGCGCCAGCAGGTATGGGTCCTACAGCCGCTCGAACACTGAAGCTTTCTTT. Its translation is CASRYGSYSRSNTEAFF.

This clonotype occurred many times. The chain recombines TRBV7-2 with TRBJ2-5; TRBD2 agrees at 8 bases. The CDR3 runs 15 residues. The V and J ends lost 4 bases and 5 bases, in that order; junction bases with no gene match: 9. Germline V gene lookup returns CDR1 SGHTA and CDR2 FQGNSA. The CDR3 bases are TGTGCCAGCAGCTACGGGACTAGTCCGGGGGAGACCCAGTACTTC. This translates into CASSYGTSPGETQYF.

At least ten counts were recorded for this clonotype. DNA of the CDR3: TGCGCCAGCAGCTTGACAGGGGAAACTGAAGCTTTCTTT. Amino acids: CASSLTGETEAFF. The rearrangement joins TRBV5-1 to TRBJ1-1; TRBD1 matches 7 bases. The V gene end was trimmed by 1 base and the J gene end by 5 bases; junction bases not matched to a gene: 2. This CDR3 comprises 13 residues. Germline CDR1 and CDR2: SGHRS and YFSETQ.

This clonotype was detected many times. The chain has TRBV16 and TRBJ1-5; D remains ambiguous. This CDR3 is built from 13 residues. CDR1 is KGHSY, CDR2 FQNENV, per germline. Trimming pared 0 bases from V and 8 bases from J, leaving 8 bases between. CDR3 coding DNA: TGTGCCAGCAGCCAATCTACCCCTGAGCCCCAGCATTTT. Its translation is CASSQSTPEPQHF.

Notes on this clonotype: A read error is possible here, since a much larger clone lies one base away. The chain joins TRBV7-2 to TRBJ1-5; TRBD1 matches at 12 bases. Looked up from germline, CDR1 is SGHTA and CDR2 is FQGNSA. This CDR3 region has 18 residues. The trim removed 1 base at V and 6 bases at J, leaving 10 bases unmatched. The DNA of the CDR3 is TGTGCCAGCAGCTTAGTGCTGTTGGGACAGGGGGCGTCTCAGCCCCAGCATTTT. Its protein is CASSLVLLGQGASQPQHF.

This clonotype was found many times. CDR3 bases: TGTGCCAGCAGTTTGTACACCATGAACACTGAAGCTTTCTTT. This codes for CASSLYTMNTEAFF. This chain links TRBV28 with TRBJ1-1, with D unresolved. This CDR3 has 14 amino acids. CDR1 is MDHEN and CDR2 is SYDVKM in the germline V gene. V shed 3 bases and J shed 0 bases, with 8 bases lying between them.

Ten or more counts support this clonotype. The chain recombines TRBV20-1 with TRBJ2-2, with 8 bases lining up with TRBD2. Germline V gene data show CDR1 as DFQATT and CDR2 as SNEGSKA (reference sequence). The V segment lost 0 bases and the J segment 3 bases; nucleotides outside the gene matches: 9. This CDR3 has 17 residues. Written as DNA, the CDR3 is TGCAGTGCTAGAGATCATGGGACTAGTGGGTACACCGGGGAGCTGTTTTTT. Amino acids: CSARDHGTSGYTGELFF.

This clonotype was detected many times. The CDR3 region is CASSLVGGGVQETQYF. The DNA of the CDR3 is TGTGCCAGCAGCTTAGTGGGGGGGGGAGTTCAGGAGACCCAGTACTTC. This chain joins TRBV7-2 and TRBJ2-5, with 7 bases matching TRBD2. The CDR3 is 16 amino acids. Germline V gene sequence: CDR1 SGHTA, CDR2 FQGNSA. V was clipped by 1 base and J by 5 bases; unmatched bases: 10.

This clonotype was counted a few times. J is TRBJ2-3 and V is TRBV24-1, with 8 bases matching TRBD2. Looked up from germline, CDR1 is KGHDR and CDR2 is SFDVKD. CDR3 length equals 15 residues. V lost 5 bases and J lost 3; bases outside the gene matches: 6. The CDR3 reads CATSVPASGTDTQYF. In DNA, the CDR3 is TGTGCCACCAGTGTCCCGGCTAGCGGGACAGATACGCAGTATTTT.

This clonotype has a count of ten or more. The V gene is TRBV11-2, the J gene TRBJ2-7; no reliable D call. Germline CDR1 reads SGHAT; CDR2 reads FQNNGV. V was pared by 0 bases and J by 2 bases, with 5 bases between. The CDR3 is 13 residues long. The CDR3 nucleotides read TGTGCCAGCAGCTTAGACCCAGCCTACGAGCAGTACTTC. The encoded protein is CASSLDPAYEQYF.

This clonotype was counted ten times or more. The chain joins TRBV14 to TRBJ2-7; possible D gene TRBD2, 6 bases. CDR3 length: 14 residues. Trimming removed 3 bases at V and 4 bases at J, with 13 bases between. The germline V gene encodes CDR1 SGHDN and CDR2 FVKESK. The CDR3 nucleotides are TGTGCCAGCAGCCAGGTCGGGAGAGATTACGAGCAGTACTTC. Translating it yields CASSQVGRDYEQYF.

This clonotype was seen ten or more times. This chain uses TRBV28 with TRBJ2-7; D remains ambiguous. V lost 4 bases, J lost 2 bases, and 9 bases lay in between. The CDR3 contains 13 residues. Germline V CDR1 and CDR2: MDHEN, SYDVKM. CDR3: CASSSTLTYEQYF. The CDR3 coding sequence is TGTGCCAGCAGTTCGACACTCACCTACGAGCAGTACTTC.

This rearrangement joins TRBV5-6 to TRBJ2-5; no clear D gene. From germline, CDR1 is SGHDT and CDR2 YYEEEE. The CDR3 spans 15 residues. V was clipped by 0 bases and J by 2 bases, with 11 bases between them. The CDR3 loop is CASSLALTPQETQYF. The DNA of the CDR3 is TGTGCCAGCAGCTTGGCCTTGACTCCTCAAGAGACCCAGTACTTC.

The chain combines TRBV3-1 with TRBJ2-2, with 10 bases lining up with TRBD1. The CDR3 is made up of 14 amino acids. The V gene end was trimmed by 7 bases and the J gene end by 8 bases; junction bases not matched to a gene: 7. Germline loops: CDR1 LGHDT, CDR2 YNNKEL (reference sequence). The CDR3 DNA reads as TGTGCCAGCACGACAGGGGGCCTGAGGGGGGAGCTGTTTTTT. Amino acid sequence: CASTTGGLRGELFF.

This clonotype was recorded many times. V usage is TRBV2 and J usage is TRBJ2-2; 8 nucleotides line up with TRBD2. This CDR3 spans 15 amino acids. Per the germline V gene, CDR1 is SNHLY and CDR2 is FYNNEI. With 4 bases clipped from V and 6 bases from J, the junction kept 7 bases outside the gene matches. Here the CDR3 reads CASSGGTRGAGELFF. The CDR3 DNA sequence: TGTGCCAGCAGTGGCGGGACTAGGGGGGCCGGGGAGCTGTTTTTT.

The V gene is TRBV18, the J gene TRBJ2-1, with 13 bases identical to TRBD2. Germline CDR1 is KGHSH and CDR2 is LQKENI. The ends lost 2 bases at V and 5 bases at J; junction bases unmatched: 9. The CDR3 loop spans 18 amino acids. CDR3 coding DNA: TGTGCCAGCTCACCATGGACTAGCGGGAGTCTCGGGAACAATGAGCAGTTCTTC. Protein product: CASSPWTSGSLGNNEQFF.

Points on this clonotype: A much more abundant neighbour one base away suggests this may be a read error. This chain uses TRBV11-2 with TRBJ2-1, with D hard to call. This CDR3 is built from 18 residues. Germline CDR1 and CDR2: SGHAT and FQNNGV. The CDR3: CASSLQPGNLRSYNEPFF. The CDR3 bases are TGTGCCAGCAGCCTCCAGCCTGGGAACCTGCGTTCCTACAATGAGCCGTTCTTC.

In this sample, this clonotype turned up many times. The chain links TRBV30 to TRBJ1-5; D is possibly TRBD1 (5 bases). This CDR3 comprises 13 residues. Trimming took off 3 bases at V and 4 bases at J, with 10 bases between the two ends. Looked up from germline, CDR1 is GTSNPN and CDR2 is SVGIG (reference sequence). The CDR3 nucleotides read TGTGCCTGGAGCGGGGGAGCAAATCAGCCCCAGCATTTT. Translating gives CAWSGGANQPQHF.

This clonotype occurred a few times. The CDR3 sequence: CASSIYGYNEQFF. CDR3 DNA: TGTGCCAGCAGCATTTACGGGTACAATGAGCAGTTCTTC. V is TRBV7-2 and J is TRBJ2-1; D gene ambiguous. The CDR3 sequence is 13 residues long. The germline V and J ends were trimmed by 5 bases and 4 bases, with 9 bases remaining between them. CDR1 and CDR2 from the germline V gene are SGHTA and FQGNSA.